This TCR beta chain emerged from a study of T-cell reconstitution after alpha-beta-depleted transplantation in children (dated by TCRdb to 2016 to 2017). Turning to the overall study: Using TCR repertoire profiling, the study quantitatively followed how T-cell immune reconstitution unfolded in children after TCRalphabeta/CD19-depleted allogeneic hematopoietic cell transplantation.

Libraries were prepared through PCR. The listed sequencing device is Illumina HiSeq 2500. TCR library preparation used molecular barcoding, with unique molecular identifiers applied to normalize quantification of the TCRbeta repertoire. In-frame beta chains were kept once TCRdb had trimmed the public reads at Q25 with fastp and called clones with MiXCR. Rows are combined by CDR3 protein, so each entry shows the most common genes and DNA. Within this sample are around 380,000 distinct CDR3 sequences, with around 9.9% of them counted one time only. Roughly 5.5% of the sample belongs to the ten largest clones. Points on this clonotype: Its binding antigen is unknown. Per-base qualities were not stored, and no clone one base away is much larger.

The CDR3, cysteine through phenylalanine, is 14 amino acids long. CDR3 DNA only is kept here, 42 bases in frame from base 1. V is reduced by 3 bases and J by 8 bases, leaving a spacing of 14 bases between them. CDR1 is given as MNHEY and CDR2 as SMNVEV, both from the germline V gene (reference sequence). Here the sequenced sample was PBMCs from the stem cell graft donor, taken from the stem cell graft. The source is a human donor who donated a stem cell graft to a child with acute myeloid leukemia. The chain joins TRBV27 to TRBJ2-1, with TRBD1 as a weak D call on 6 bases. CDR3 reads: CASSFGRGVDEQFF. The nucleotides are TGTGCCAGCAGTTTCGGCAGGGGTGTCGATGAGCAGTTCTTC.